This T cell receptor (beta chain) is from a study of blood T cells in healthy people across ages. Findings and limits, study-wide: In these data, TCR beta diversity tracked strongly with naive T cell percentage.

Peripheral blood from each donor was collected in a volume of approximately 10 milliliters. Samples each yielded at least 5 micrograms of total RNA. Trimming took 1 base from V and 0 from J; bases not matched to a gene: 3. The CDR3 is 17 amino acids. Germline CDR1 is LGHDT and CDR2 is YNNKEL (reference sequence). This clonotype was counted a few times. Its specificity is not known. Then a second PCR, running roughly 6 to 12 cycles, was carried out with a sample-barcoded 5' primer and a J-beta primer mix. Every cDNA molecule bore a tag from a template-switch adaptor containing 12 random nucleotides. TCRdb called the 5' RACE reads again in MiXCR, with one record for every CDR3 protein. The sample has about 1.8 million distinct CDR3 sequences, 40% to 55% seen once.

The chain links TRBV3-1 to TRBJ2-3, with 11 positions matching TRBD1. This receptor was identified in a woman aged 40 to 49 in good health. The source material was blood. The CDR3 bases are TGTGCCAGCAGCCAAGTGGGACAGGGGGTCAGCACAGATACGCAGTATTTT. Protein sequence: CASSQVGQGVSTDTQYF.